Following are 28 T cell receptor beta chains from one sample sequenced in a study of T cells in Graves' hyperthyroidism and ophthalmopathy. Template material for amplifying TCR beta CDR3 regions consisted of RNA transcripts. A first-round RT-PCR of the TCR CDR3 used the HTBI primer set. In TCRdb, the multiplex PCR reads were re-called with MiXCR into one record per CDR3 protein. The top ten clones hold 26% of a sample with about half a million distinct CDR3 sequences, about a fifth of them seen once. Sequences were obtained from blood. All receptors derive from a man between 18 and 35 years old with Graves' hyperthyroidism.

This clonotype was seen at least ten times. The V gene is TRBV19, the J gene TRBJ1-6, with a weak D call TRBD1 (5 bases). This CDR3 region has 15 residues. The germline gives CDR1 LNHDA, CDR2 SQIVND (reference sequence). Trimming stripped 7 bases from V and 10 bases from J, with 20 bases between. As DNA, the CDR3 is TGTGCCAGTACCTTCGGGGGAAGCAGTCTCTCACCCCTCCACTTT. Translation: CASTFGGSSLSPLHF. Complete variable domain (other parts from reference TRBV19 and TRBJ1-6): DGGITQSPKYLFRKEGQNVTLSCEQNLNHDAMYWYRQDPGQGLRLIYYSQIVNDFQKGDIAEGYSVSREKKESFPLTVTSAQKNPTAFYLCASTFGGSSLSPLHFGNGTRLTVT.

This clonotype was recorded at least ten times. The rearrangement links TRBV28 to TRBJ2-7; D is uncertain. V was trimmed by 5 bases and J by 0 bases, leaving 8 bases between them. Looked up from germline, CDR1 is MDHEN and CDR2 is SYDVKM. The CDR3 consists of 13 residues. The DNA for the CDR3 is TGTGCCAGCAGTCCCCTCCCCTCCTACGAGCAGTACTTC. Its translation: CASSPLPSYEQYF. Full variable domain (missing parts from reference TRBV28 and TRBJ2-7): DVKVTQSSRYLVKRTGEKVFLECVQDMDHENMFWYRQDPGLGLRLIYFSYDVKMKEKGDIPEGYSVSREKKERFSLILESASTNQTSMYLCASSPLPSYEQYFGPGTRLTVT.

This clonotype has ten or more counts. V usage is TRBV20-1 and J usage is TRBJ1-1; D is possibly TRBD1 (5 bases). V dropped 4 bases and J dropped 0 bases, with 12 bases sitting between them. Germline V gene sequence: CDR1 DFQATT, CDR2 SNEGSKA (reference sequence). The CDR3 length is 14 residues. The CDR3 nucleotides are TGCAGTGCTACGTCAGGGTCGGTGAACACTGAAGCTTTCTTT. Its translation is CSATSGSVNTEAFF.

This clonotype has only one observation. The CDR3 does not close with the conserved phenylalanine or tryptophan, likely indicating a read error. This sequence joins TRBV12-3 or TRBV12-4 and TRBJ1-1, with a tentative D call TRBD1 (5 bases). Between the trimmed V and J ends, which lost 7 bases and 6 bases, there was a span of 18 bases. The CDR3 spans 14 residues. The CDR3 here is CASIPRLGGAEAFL. The DNA for the CDR3 is TGTGCCAGCATCCCCCGGTTGGGGGGGGCTGAAGCTTTCTTG.

This clonotype was counted many times. The chain joins TRBV19 to TRBJ1-5, with D tentatively TRBD1 (5 bases). Per the germline V gene, CDR1 is LNHDA and CDR2 is SQIVND (reference sequence). V shed 5 bases and J shed 2 bases, with 10 bases lying between them. The CDR3 runs to 14 residues. The CDR3: CASSSGGGNQPQHF. CDR3 nucleotide sequence: TGTGCCAGTAGTTCGGGGGGGGGCAATCAGCCCCAGCATTTT.

This clonotype was observed a handful of times. The chain has TRBV28 and TRBJ1-1; the D is unclear. CDR3 length: 12 amino acids. The V and J ends lost 3 bases and 8 bases respectively, with 10 bases between them. Germline CDR1 is MDHEN and CDR2 is SYDVKM. The CDR3, as DNA: TGTGCCAGCAGTTTTCGAGAGACAGAAGCTTTCTTT. This encodes CASSFRETEAFF.

The chain recombines TRBV20-1 with TRBJ2-5; 7 bases line up with TRBD2. There are 14 residues in the CDR3. Germline CDR1 is DFQATT and CDR2 is SNEGSKA (reference sequence). V dropped 3 bases and J dropped 5; count of bases not matched to a gene: 9. CDR3 region: CSARGGTTHETQYF. Here the CDR3 DNA reads TGCAGTGCTAGGGGTGGGACTACCCACGAGACCCAGTACTTC.

This clonotype was seen repeatedly, ten times or more. The CDR3, as DNA: TGTGCCAGCAGCGTAGCCCAGAACACTGAAGCTTTCTTT. It translates to CASSVAQNTEAFF. The chain is built from TRBV9 and TRBJ1-1; no definite D call. This CDR3 comprises 13 residues. V was shortened by 0 bases and J by 1 base, with 4 bases between the two germline ends. The V gene's germline CDR1 is SGDLS and CDR2 YYNGEE.

The chain employs TRBV4-1 and TRBJ1-5, with unresolved D. CDR3 length: 15 amino acids. From germline, CDR1 is MGHRA and CDR2 YSYEKL. Trimming shortened V by 3 bases and J by 4 bases, and 13 bases separated the two germline ends. The CDR3 nucleotides read TGCGCCAGCAGCCACACCGGGCCCCAGAATCAGCCCCAGCATTTT. It codes for CASSHTGPQNQPQHF.

V gene TRBV12-5 combines with J gene TRBJ2-6, with a weak D call TRBD2 (6 bases). V lost 4 bases and J lost 4, with 29 bases in between. Looked up from germline, CDR1 is LGHNT and CDR2 is FRNRAP. This CDR3 region has 21 residues. This CDR3 is CASGSLGRQGILSEGANVLTF. In nucleotides, the CDR3 is TGTGCTAGTGGTTCCCTGGGGAGGCAGGGAATTTTATCGGAAGGGGCCAACGTCCTGACTTTC.

This clonotype was observed many times. The J gene is TRBJ2-7, the V gene TRBV11-2; a weak D match, TRBD2 (6 bases). The CDR3 contains 16 residues. With 3 bases removed from V and 3 bases from J, the gap between germline ends came to 18 bases. Germline CDR1 is SGHAT and CDR2 is FQNNGV. The CDR3 sequence is CASSFVGGTAHYEQYF. The CDR3, as DNA: TGTGCCAGCAGCTTTGTTGGGGGGACTGCCCACTACGAGCAGTACTTC.

This clonotype was seen repeatedly, ten times or more. The chain employs TRBV7-8 and TRBJ2-7, with unresolved D. Trimming stripped 0 bases from V and 3 bases from J, with 15 bases between. The V gene's germline CDR1 is SGHVS and CDR2 FQNEAQ. The CDR3 is 16 residues long. The CDR3 bases are TGTGCCAGCAGCTTAGCGCTACATCCGACCTTCTACGAGCAGTACTTC. This codes for CASSLALHPTFYEQYF. The full variable domain, its missing parts supplied by reference TRBV7-8 and TRBJ2-7, is GAGVSQSPRYKVAKRGQDVALRCDPISGHVSLFWYQQALGQGPEFLTYFQNEAQLDKSGLPSDRFFAERPEGSVSTLKIQRTQQEDSAVYLCASSLALHPTFYEQYFGPGTRLTVT.

This chain uses TRBV12-3 or TRBV12-4 with TRBJ2-7; tentatively, D is TRBD1 (6 bases). V gave up 3 bases and J gave up 3 bases, with 12 bases separating them. The CDR3 consists of 14 residues. CDR3 DNA: TGTGCCAGCAGTTTTCCCGGACAGCTCTACGAGCAGTACTTC. Encoded protein: CASSFPGQLYEQYF.

This clonotype has a handful of counts. One end of the junction does not line up with germline, which may come from a read error. This chain uses TRBV5-1 with TRBJ1-5; tentative D call: TRBD1 (6 bases). Germline loops: CDR1 SGHRS, CDR2 YFSETQ. The CDR3 covers 15 residues. The CDR3 protein is CTSRGGVGGNQPQHF. The CDR3 region has the DNA TGCACCAGCAGAGGGGGGGTCGGGGGCAATCAGCCCCAGCATTTT.

The chain is built from TRBV7-8 and TRBJ1-5, with D hard to call. Germline CDR1 reads SGHVS; CDR2 reads FQNEAQ. The ends were cut back, 1 base at V and 8 bases at J, with 12 bases in the middle. The CDR3 consists of 14 residues. The chain's CDR3 is CASSLVPSGKPQHF. As DNA, the CDR3 is TGTGCCAGCAGCTTAGTACCCTCTGGGAAGCCCCAGCATTTT. Full variable domain (outside the CDR3, taken from reference TRBV7-8 and TRBJ1-5): GAGVSQSPRYKVAKRGQDVALRCDPISGHVSLFWYQQALGQGPEFLTYFQNEAQLDKSGLPSDRFFAERPEGSVSTLKIQRTQQEDSAVYLCASSLVPSGKPQHFGDGTRLSIL.

The sample holds many counts of this clonotype. The chain uses TRBV3-1 and TRBJ1-1; 7 bases line up with TRBD1. The germline V gene has CDR1 LGHDT and CDR2 YNNKEL (reference sequence). After removal of 1 base from V and 7 bases from J, the junction contained 9 bases not matched to a gene. This CDR3 region has 15 residues. CDR3 residues: CASSQADRIGGEAFF. CDR3 DNA: TGTGCCAGCAGCCAAGCGGACAGGATTGGGGGTGAAGCTTTCTTT.

Ten or more counts support this clonotype. The chain is built from TRBV20-1 and TRBJ1-2, with 9 bases fitting TRBD1. The germline CDR1 and CDR2 sequences are DFQATT and SNEGSKA (reference sequence). This CDR3 spans 15 amino acids. Trimming at V came to 6 bases and at J to 4 bases, leaving 12 bases not matched to a gene. The CDR3: CSALPRGQGVYGYTF. CDR3 sequence (DNA): TGCAGTGCACTCCCCCGGGGACAGGGAGTCTATGGCTACACCTTC.

This clonotype was seen repeatedly, ten times or more. The rearrangement links TRBV12-3 or TRBV12-4 to TRBJ1-5; D is possibly TRBD1 (5 bases). CDR3 length: 15 residues. Trimming shortened V by 0 bases and J by 2 bases, and 8 bases separated the two germline ends. The CDR3 DNA is TGTGCCAGCAGTTTAGCGGTACAGGGCAATCAGCCCCAGCATTTT. It is translated as CASSLAVQGNQPQHF.

This clonotype was picked up a small number of times. The chain carries TRBV4-1 and TRBJ1-3; no firm D call. Trimming took off 0 bases at V and 2 bases at J, with 14 bases between the two ends. Germline V CDR1 and CDR2: MGHRA, YSYEKL. This CDR3 is 17 amino acids long. In DNA, the CDR3 is TGCGCCAGCAGCCAAGAACCCACCCAGGTCGCTGGAAACACCATATATTTT. It specifies CASSQEPTQVAGNTIYF.

Many counts were recorded for this clonotype. V and J are TRBV11-2 and TRBJ1-2; no clear D. The CDR3 is 15 residues long. V was pared by 5 bases and J by 3 bases, with 16 bases between. Germline lookup yields CDR1 SGHAT and CDR2 FQNNGV. The CDR3 nucleotides are TGTGCCAGCAGCGGGTTCAAGGGCGCAGACTATGGCTACACCTTC. Translating it yields CASSGFKGADYGYTF. The variable domain in full, with the rest retrieved from reference TRBV11-2 and TRBJ1-2, is EAGVAQSPRYKIIEKRQSVAFWCNPISGHATLYWYQQILGQGPKLLIQFQNNGVVDDSQLPKDRFSAERLKGVDSTLKIQPAKLEDSAVYLCASSGFKGADYGYTFGSGTRLTVV.

The J gene is TRBJ2-5, the V gene TRBV11-3; 8 positions match TRBD2. The V segment lost 0 bases and the J segment 1 base; nucleotides outside the gene matches: 1. Germline V gene lookup returns CDR1 SGHNT and CDR2 YENEEA. The CDR3 is 15 residues long. The chain's CDR3 is CASSLEAGGQETQYF. CDR3 in DNA: TGTGCCAGCAGCTTAGAGGCGGGGGGCCAAGAGACCCAGTACTTC.

This clonotype was recorded at least ten times. This chain connects TRBV6-1 to TRBJ2-4; D is unclear. Germline lookup yields CDR1 MNHNS and CDR2 SASEGT. The CDR3 runs to 13 residues. Deletions cut 5 bases from V and 3 bases from J, with 8 bases between. The CDR3 protein is CASSRAYKNIQYF. CDR3 in DNA: TGTGCCAGCAGTAGGGCTTACAAAAACATTCAGTACTTC.

This clonotype came up many times. The gene calls are TRBV15 and TRBJ1-2, with D hard to call. Trimming removed 0 bases at V and 7 bases at J, with 9 bases between. The CDR3 is made up of 13 amino acids. The germline V gene encodes CDR1 LNHNV and CDR2 YYDKDF (reference sequence). The CDR3 region is CATSRDSPSGYTF. CDR3 bases: TGTGCCACCAGCAGAGACAGTCCTAGTGGCTACACCTTC.

This clonotype was counted ten times or more. V usage is TRBV28 and J usage is TRBJ1-5; 7 bases are shared with TRBD1. V was clipped by 6 bases and J by 4 bases; unmatched bases: 18. Germline lookup yields CDR1 MDHEN and CDR2 SYDVKM. The CDR3 runs 18 residues. CDR3 DNA: TGTGCCAGCAGCCTTAGGTCGAGGGGGCCACGGAAAAATCAGCCCCAGCATTTT. Amino acid sequence: CASSLRSRGPRKNQPQHF.

V usage is TRBV5-1 and J usage is TRBJ1-2; 9 bases fit TRBD1. CDR1 is SGHRS, CDR2 YFSETQ, per germline. Losses at the gene ends were 5 bases for V and 6 bases for J; bases not matched to a gene: 8. There are 14 residues in the CDR3. CDR3 amino acids: CASRGTGPRHGYTF. DNA of the CDR3: TGCGCCAGCAGGGGGACAGGGCCCAGGCATGGCTACACCTTC.

About this clonotype itself: A read error may be the cause here, since a much bigger clone is one base away. The chain joins TRBV7-7 to TRBJ2-5; D is uncertain. CDR3 length: 15 amino acids. CDR1 is SSHAT, CDR2 FNYEAQ, per germline (reference sequence). The CDR3 reads CAISETSVPQETQYF. The CDR3 DNA follows: TGTGCTATCAGCGAAACCAGCGTACCTCAAGAGACCCAGTACTTC.

This clonotype appeared many times. CDR3 amino acids: CASSLQQGTNYGYTF. CDR3 nucleotides: TGTGCCAGCAGCTTACAACAGGGCACTAACTATGGCTACACCTTC. The J gene is TRBJ1-2, the V gene TRBV7-2; TRBD1 is a possible D gene (6 bases). The V end was cut by 2 bases, the J end by 0 bases, with 10 bases between. This CDR3 has 15 residues. Germline loops: CDR1 SGHTA, CDR2 FQGNSA.

This clonotype appeared a few times. The chain employs TRBV6-5 and TRBJ2-5; 11 bases agree with TRBD1. Per germline, CDR1 MNHEY and CDR2 SVGAGI. This CDR3 spans 17 amino acids. V lost 0 bases and J lost 4; bases outside the gene matches: 7. The CDR3 DNA reads as TGTGCCAGCAGTTACTCCCACACCGGACAGGGGGCAGAGACCCAGTACTTC. Encoded protein: CASSYSHTGQGAETQYF.